Reported below is one TCR beta chain. MiXCR, run by TCRdb on the RACE reads, gives a single entry per CDR3 protein. Here the sample spans about 120,000 distinct CDR3 sequences, about 13% being singletons. CDR3 length: 17 amino acids. Germline V gives CDR1 KGHSH, CDR2 LQKENI. Trimming shortened V by 2 bases and J by 1 base, and 15 bases separated the two germline ends. This sample stems from a study of human T cells and chemical hapten exposure. Time point noted: pre-sensitization, week 0. Treatment: therapeutic diphenylcyclopropenone sensitization with weekly scalp DPC. The V call is TRBV18, the J call TRBJ1-5; D might be TRBD1 (5 bases). The origin of this receptor is a woman younger than 35 with alopecia areata. Some clones in this sample may be carry-over from other donors' samples. Sequenced here: whole blood, sampled in connection with sensitization to the hapten diphenylcyclopropenone (DPC). The chain's CDR3 is CASSPKGVTASNQPQHF. The CDR3 DNA reads TGTGCCAGCTCACCAAAAGGTGTGACAGCCAGCAATCAGCCCCAGCATTTT.